Below, 14 T cell receptor beta chains from the same sample are listed, as sequenced in a study of blood T cells in healthy people across ages (dated by TCRdb to 2014 to 2015). The library was produced with 5' RACE. TCRdb names Illumina HiSeq 2500 as the instrument used. A second roughly 6 to 11 cycle PCR used a sample-barcoded 5' primer and a J-beta primer mix. In TCRdb, the public reads were trimmed at Q25 with fastp and aligned with MiXCR, with productive beta chains retained. Each record represents a unique CDR3 protein, reported with the most common genes and DNA among its rows. The sample includes 650,000 to 800,000 distinct CDR3 sequences, with under 45% observed a single time. Roughly 19% of the sample lies in the top ten. Source material: blood. The origin of the receptors is a man aged 55 to 70 in good health.

This clonotype has just a few counts. In DNA, the CDR3 is TGTGCCAGCAGTTTATACGGGACAGACCAAGAGACCCAGTACTTC. Protein product: CASSLYGTDQETQYF. The gene calls are TRBV7-6 and TRBJ2-5; 7 nucleotides align to TRBD1. The CDR3 runs to 15 residues. CDR1 and CDR2 (germline): SGHVS, FNYEAQ. V lost 6 bases and J lost 0; bases outside the gene matches: 7.

This chain connects TRBV7-9 to TRBJ1-6; no clear D. The CDR3 totals 17 residues. Trimming shortened V by 1 base and J by 7 bases, and 17 bases separated the two germline ends. Germline-derived CDR1 and CDR2 are SEHNR and FQNEAQ (reference sequence). The CDR3 region has the DNA TGTGCCAGCAGCTTAGGCTCGTACCCCGGCAGCAATTCACCCCTCCACTTT. It encodes CASSLGSYPGSNSPLHF.

V is TRBV27 and J is TRBJ1-1; no definite D call. The CDR3 extends over 13 amino acids. Trimming cost V 6 bases and J 6 bases, with 14 bases left between them. Germline V lookup: CDR1 MNHEY, CDR2 SMNVEV (reference sequence). The CDR3 reads CASSILGMAEAFF. The CDR3 coding sequence is TGTGCCAGCAGCATACTAGGGATGGCTGAAGCTTTCTTT.

This chain links TRBV7-9 with TRBJ2-7; TRBD1 matches at 9 bases. Germline V lookup: CDR1 SEHNR, CDR2 FQNEAQ (reference sequence). The CDR3 runs 13 residues. V lost 5 bases and J lost 3; bases outside the gene matches: 2. CDR3 sequence reads: CASSMTGGYEQYF. The CDR3 DNA reads TGTGCCAGCAGCATGACAGGGGGCTACGAGCAGTACTTC.

A few counts support this clonotype. The chain recombines TRBV12-5 with TRBJ1-2, with TRBD1 matching over 8 bases. This CDR3 region has 14 residues. With 6 bases clipped from V and 7 bases from J, the junction kept 10 bases outside the gene matches. Looked up from germline, CDR1 is LGHNT and CDR2 is FRNRAP. CDR3: CASGPGQESGGYTF. The CDR3 DNA reads TGTGCTAGTGGCCCGGGACAGGAGTCCGGTGGCTACACCTTC.

The V and J genes are TRBV30 and TRBJ2-3; D ambiguous. The CDR3 is 12 amino acids. V was shortened by 5 bases and J by 4 bases, with 10 bases between the two germline ends. Germline V gene lookup returns CDR1 GTSNPN and CDR2 SVGIG (reference sequence). The DNA for the CDR3 is TGTGCCTGGTGGTCGCAGGCAGATACGCAGTATTTT. Translating it yields CAWWSQADTQYF. The whole variable domain, filled in from reference TRBV30 and TRBJ2-3, reads SQTIHQWPATLVQPVGSPLSLECTVEGTSNPNLYWYRQAAGRGLQLLFYSVGIGQISSEVPQNLSASRPQDRQFILSSKKLLLSDSGFYLCAWWSQADTQYFGPGTRLTVL.

This sequence joins TRBV12-3 or TRBV12-4 and TRBJ2-1; D call uncertain. This CDR3 spans 14 amino acids. With 3 bases removed from V and 8 bases from J, the gap between germline ends came to 14 bases. The CDR3 spells CASSFKPSRDEQFF. As DNA, the CDR3 is TGTGCCAGCAGTTTCAAACCGAGTCGGGATGAGCAGTTCTTC.

There are a few counts of this clonotype. The V gene is TRBV12-3 or TRBV12-4, the J gene TRBJ2-1, with 8 bases identical to TRBD2. The CDR3 is made up of 15 amino acids. V trimming: 3 bases; J trimming: 4 bases; junction bases outside the gene matches: 5. CDR3 protein: CASSFFLAGYNEQFF. Here the CDR3 DNA reads TGTGCCAGCAGTTTTTTCCTAGCGGGTTACAATGAGCAGTTCTTC.

The chain is built from TRBV10-3 and TRBJ2-1, with D perhaps TRBD2 (5 bases). CDR1 and CDR2 from the germline V gene are ENHRY and SYGVKD. The CDR3 contains 14 residues. V shed 7 bases and J shed 0 bases, with 10 bases lying between them. The CDR3 reads CAIKERSSYNEQFF. The DNA of the CDR3 is TGTGCCATCAAAGAGCGGTCCTCCTACAATGAGCAGTTCTTC.

This clonotype has more than one count but fewer than ten. The genes are TRBV10-3 and TRBJ1-2; unclear D gene. V gave up 5 bases and J gave up 7 bases, with 14 bases separating them. The V gene's germline CDR1 is ENHRY and CDR2 SYGVKD. This CDR3 contains 13 residues. CDR3 sequence (DNA): TGTGCCATCAGTTCCCCAGCCTATCGTGGCTACACCTTC. Translating it yields CAISSPAYRGYTF.

This chain connects TRBV11-2 to TRBJ2-5; a weak D match, TRBD2 (5 bases). Germline loops: CDR1 SGHAT, CDR2 FQNNGV. The V end lost 5 bases, the J end lost 3 bases, and 13 bases lay between the germline ends. CDR3 length: 14 amino acids. The CDR3 here is CASSPPGIKETQYF. The CDR3 DNA is TGTGCCAGCAGCCCGCCGGGGATTAAAGAGACCCAGTACTTC.

The chain combines TRBV7-2 with TRBJ2-5; D gene uncertain. Trimming took 5 bases from V and 1 from J, leaving 14 bases between them. The CDR3 length is 15 residues. Germline V gives CDR1 SGHTA, CDR2 FQGNSA. The CDR3 coding sequence is TGTGCCAGCAGCGTAGGAAGCAGTAGCCAAGAGACCCAGTACTTC. Encoded protein: CASSVGSSSQETQYF. The full variable domain, completed using reference TRBV7-2 and TRBJ2-5, is GAGVSQSPSNKVTEKGKDVELRCDPISGHTALYWYRQSLGQGLEFLIYFQGNSAPDKSGLPSDRFSAERTGGSVSTLTIQRTQQEDSAVYLCASSVGSSSQETQYFGPGTRLLVL.

In this sample, this clonotype turned up a few times. This sequence joins TRBV5-1 and TRBJ1-4; no clear D gene. The length of the CDR3 is 14 residues. Germline lookup yields CDR1 SGHRS and CDR2 YFSETQ. Trimming removed 3 bases at V and 3 bases at J, with 9 bases between. CDR3 sequence: CASSYSSSNEKLFF. The DNA for the CDR3 is TGCGCCAGCAGCTACAGTTCTTCTAATGAAAAACTGTTTTTT.

This clonotype was counted a few times. V and J are TRBV25-1 and TRBJ1-5; D gene uncertain. CDR1 is MGHDK and CDR2 is SYGVNS in the germline V gene. The CDR3 runs to 16 residues. V was pared by 3 bases and J by 4 bases, with 16 bases between. The CDR3 DNA sequence: TGTGCCAGCAGTGAGGTGGACGCCGGGCTGAATCAGCCCCAGCATTTT. This sequence encodes CASSEVDAGLNQPQHF.